One sample yielded the 6 T cell receptor beta chains listed below, sequenced in a study of regulatory T cells in long-lasting Graves disease. According to the study, TCR beta libraries were built with iRepertoire HTBI primers and CDR3-region Arm-PCR. TCRdb used MiXCR to reprocess the multiplex PCR reads, holding one entry per CDR3 protein. The sample holds 400,000 to 450,000 distinct CDR3 sequences, about a sixth seen once. Time point defined: newly diagnosed GD, antithyroid drugs for less than 3 months. PBMCs provided the RNA from which the TCR library was made. This sample also appeared in a second study, on T cells in Graves' hyperthyroidism and ophthalmopathy.

The sequencing here drew on peripheral blood mononuclear cells (PBMCs), taken at new diagnosis, from a patient treated with antithyroid drugs. These receptors were taken from a young woman with Graves disease.

In its sample, this clonotype was seen many times. The CDR3, as DNA: TGTGCCTGGATGGCGTCAGGCTACGAGCAGTACTTC. Its protein product is CAWMASGYEQYF. The V call is TRBV30, the J call TRBJ2-7; D not resolved. V was trimmed by 4 bases and J by 3 bases, leaving 10 bases between them. This CDR3 contains 12 residues. Germline V gene lookup returns CDR1 GTSNPN and CDR2 SVGIG (reference sequence). Full variable domain (remainder filled in from reference TRBV30 and TRBJ2-7): SQTIHQWPATLVQPVGSPLSLECTVEGTSNPNLYWYRQAAGRGLQLLFYSVGIGQISSEVPQNLSASRPQDRQFILSSKKLLLSDSGFYLCAWMASGYEQYFGPGTRLTVT.

The chain employs TRBV24-1 and TRBJ2-3; D gene unclear. CDR3 length equals 15 residues. V shed 5 bases and J shed 2 bases, with 13 bases lying between them. Germline CDR1 and CDR2: KGHDR and SFDVKD. This CDR3 is CATSGSGGATDTQYF. The CDR3 region has the DNA TGTGCCACCAGTGGTTCCGGCGGTGCCACAGATACGCAGTATTTT.

In its sample, this clonotype was seen many times. The chain has TRBV30 and TRBJ2-7; 7 bases match TRBD2. CDR1 GTSNPN and CDR2 SVGIG come from the germline V gene (reference sequence). This CDR3 comprises 15 residues. Trimming cost V 1 base and J 4 bases; bases outside gene matches: 10. Here the CDR3 DNA reads TGTGCCTGGAGTGGCTGGACTAGGTCCGCTTACGAGCAGTACTTC. Protein sequence: CAWSGWTRSAYEQYF.

This clonotype was counted ten times or more. CDR3 sequence: CSASEGTSGTDTQYF. The CDR3 region has the DNA TGCAGTGCTAGTGAGGGGACTAGCGGCACAGATACGCAGTATTTT. V and J are TRBV20-1 and TRBJ2-3; 10 bases are shared with TRBD2. In germline, CDR1 is DFQATT, CDR2 SNEGSKA (reference sequence). CDR3 length: 15 residues. Trimming removed 3 bases from V and 1 base from J; junction bases left unmatched: 4.

The chain carries TRBV13 and TRBJ1-4; possibly TRBD1 for D (6 bases). Germline assignment: CDR1 PRHDT and CDR2 FYEKMQ (reference sequence). V lost 4 bases and J lost 7, with 16 bases in between. CDR3 length equals 15 residues. The CDR3 is CASSSETGGIEKLFF. In DNA, the CDR3 is TGTGCCAGCAGCTCCGAGACAGGCGGAATTGAAAAACTGTTTTTT.

Here the CDR3 reads CASLKGINTIYF. CDR3 DNA sequence: TGTGCCAGCCTTAAGGGGATCAACACCATATATTTT. The rearrangement uses TRBV6-1 and TRBJ1-3; perhaps TRBD1 as D (5 bases). The CDR3 runs 12 residues. CDR1 is MNHNS and CDR2 is SASEGT in the germline V gene. V gave up 8 bases and J gave up 7 bases, with 12 bases separating them.